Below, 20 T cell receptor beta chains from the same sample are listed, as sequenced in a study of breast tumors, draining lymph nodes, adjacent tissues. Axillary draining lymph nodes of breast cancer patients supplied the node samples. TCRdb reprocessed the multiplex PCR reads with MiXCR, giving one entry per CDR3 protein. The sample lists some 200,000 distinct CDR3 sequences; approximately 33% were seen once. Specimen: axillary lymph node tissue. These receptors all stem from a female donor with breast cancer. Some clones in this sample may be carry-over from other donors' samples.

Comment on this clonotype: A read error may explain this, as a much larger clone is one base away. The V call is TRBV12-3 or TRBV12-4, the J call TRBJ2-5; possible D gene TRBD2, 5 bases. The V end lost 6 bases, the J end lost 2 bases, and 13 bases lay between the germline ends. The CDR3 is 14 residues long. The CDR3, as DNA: TGTGCCAGCAGCCCTGGACGGGGTCAAGAGACCCAGTACTTC. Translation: CASSPGRGQETQYF.

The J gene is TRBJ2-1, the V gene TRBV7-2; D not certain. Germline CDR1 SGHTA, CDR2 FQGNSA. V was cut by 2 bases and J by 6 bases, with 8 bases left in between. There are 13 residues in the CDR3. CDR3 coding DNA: TGTGCCAGCAGCTTATGGATCGGCAATGAGCAGTTCTTC. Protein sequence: CASSLWIGNEQFF.

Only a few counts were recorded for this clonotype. The DNA for the CDR3 is TGTGCCAGCAGTTCCGGTCGGACAGGCAGCGGCTACACCTTC. Protein: CASSSGRTGSGYTF. The chain couples TRBV6-2 or TRBV6-3 to TRBJ1-2, with 7 bases aligning to TRBD1. The ends lost 4 bases at V and 8 bases at J; junction bases unmatched: 10. The CDR3 covers 14 residues. In germline, CDR1 is MNHEY, CDR2 SVGEGT.

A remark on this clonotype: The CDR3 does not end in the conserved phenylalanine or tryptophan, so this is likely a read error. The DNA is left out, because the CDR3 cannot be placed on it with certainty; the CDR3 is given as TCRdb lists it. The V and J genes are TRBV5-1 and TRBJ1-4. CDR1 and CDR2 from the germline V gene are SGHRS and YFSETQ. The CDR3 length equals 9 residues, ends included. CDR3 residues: CASSLAGGI.

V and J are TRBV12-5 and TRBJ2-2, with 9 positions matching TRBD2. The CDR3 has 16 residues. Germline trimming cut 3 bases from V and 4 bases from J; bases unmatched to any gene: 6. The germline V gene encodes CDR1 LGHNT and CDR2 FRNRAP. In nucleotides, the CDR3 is TGTGCTAGTGGTTTATTGCGGGGGGGGTCCACCGGGGAGCTGTTTTTT. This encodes CASGLLRGGSTGELFF.

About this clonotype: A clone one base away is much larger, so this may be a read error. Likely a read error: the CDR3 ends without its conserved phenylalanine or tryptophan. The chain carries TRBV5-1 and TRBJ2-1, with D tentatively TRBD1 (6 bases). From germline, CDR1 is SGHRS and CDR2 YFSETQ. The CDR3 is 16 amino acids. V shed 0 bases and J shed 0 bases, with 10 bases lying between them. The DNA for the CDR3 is TGCGCCAGCAGCTTGGTTAGGACAGACTCCTACAATGAGCAGTTCTGC. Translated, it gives CASSLVRTDSYNEQFC.

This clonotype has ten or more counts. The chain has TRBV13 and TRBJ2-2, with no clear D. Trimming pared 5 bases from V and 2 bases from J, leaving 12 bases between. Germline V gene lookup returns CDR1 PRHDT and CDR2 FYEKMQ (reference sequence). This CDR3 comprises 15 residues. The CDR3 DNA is TGTGCCAGCAGCCAACCCCCGGGCAACACCGGGGAGCTGTTTTTT. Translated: CASSQPPGNTGELFF.

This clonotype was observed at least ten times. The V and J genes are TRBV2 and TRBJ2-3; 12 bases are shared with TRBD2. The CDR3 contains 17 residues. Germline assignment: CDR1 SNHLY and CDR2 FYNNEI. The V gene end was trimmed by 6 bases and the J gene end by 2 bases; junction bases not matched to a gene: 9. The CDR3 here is CASSPRLAGDFTDTQYF. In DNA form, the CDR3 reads TGTGCCAGCAGCCCGCGACTAGCGGGAGATTTCACAGATACGCAGTATTTT.

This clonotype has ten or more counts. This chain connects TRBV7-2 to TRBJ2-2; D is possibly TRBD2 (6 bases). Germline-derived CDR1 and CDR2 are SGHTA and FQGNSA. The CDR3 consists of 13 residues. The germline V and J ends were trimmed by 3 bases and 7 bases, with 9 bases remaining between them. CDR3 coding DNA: TGTGCCAGCAGCTTTACCGGGAGCGGGGAGCTGTTTTTT. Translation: CASSFTGSGELFF.

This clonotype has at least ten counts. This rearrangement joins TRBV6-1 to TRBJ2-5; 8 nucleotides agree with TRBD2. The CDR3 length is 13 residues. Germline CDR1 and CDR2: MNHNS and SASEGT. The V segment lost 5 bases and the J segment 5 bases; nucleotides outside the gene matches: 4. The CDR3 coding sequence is TGTGCCAGCAGTAGGGGACTAGGGGAGACCCAGTACTTC. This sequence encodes CASSRGLGETQYF.

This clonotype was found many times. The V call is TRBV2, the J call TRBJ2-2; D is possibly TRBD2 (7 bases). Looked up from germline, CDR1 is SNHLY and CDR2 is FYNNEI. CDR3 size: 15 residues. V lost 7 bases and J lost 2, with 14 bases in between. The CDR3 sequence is CASKDTGGNTGELFF. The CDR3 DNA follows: TGTGCCAGCAAAGATACGGGGGGCAACACCGGGGAGCTGTTTTTT.

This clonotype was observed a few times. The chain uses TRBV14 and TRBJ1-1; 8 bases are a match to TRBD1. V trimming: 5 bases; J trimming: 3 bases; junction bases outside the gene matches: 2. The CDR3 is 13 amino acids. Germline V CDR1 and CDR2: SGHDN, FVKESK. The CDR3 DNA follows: TGTGCCAGCAGCTTGGACAGGGACACTGAAGCTTTCTTT. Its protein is CASSLDRDTEAFF. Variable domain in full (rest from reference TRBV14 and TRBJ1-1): EAGVTQFPSHSVIEKGQTVTLRCDPISGHDNLYWYRRVMGKEIKFLLHFVKESKQDESGMPNNRFLAERTGGTYSTLKVQPAELEDSGVYFCASSLDRDTEAFFGQGTRLTVV.

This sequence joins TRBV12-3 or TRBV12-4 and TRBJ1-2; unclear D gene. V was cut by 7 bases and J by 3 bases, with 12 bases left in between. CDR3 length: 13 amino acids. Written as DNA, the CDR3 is TGTGCCAGCATTCAGTGCGGGGACTATGGCTACACCTTC. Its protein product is CASIQCGDYGYTF.

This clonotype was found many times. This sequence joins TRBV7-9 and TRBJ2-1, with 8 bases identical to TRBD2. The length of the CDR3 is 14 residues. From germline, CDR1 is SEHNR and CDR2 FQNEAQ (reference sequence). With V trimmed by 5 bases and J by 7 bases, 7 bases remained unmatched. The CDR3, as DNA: TGTGCCAGCAGCCCCCGGACTAGCAGGAATGAGCAGTTCTTC. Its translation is CASSPRTSRNEQFF. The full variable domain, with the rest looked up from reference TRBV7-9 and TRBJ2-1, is DTGVSQNPRHKITKRGQNVTFRCDPISEHNRLYWYRQTLGQGPEFLTYFQNEAQLEKSRLLSDRFSAERPKGSFSTLEIQRTEQGDSAMYLCASSPRTSRNEQFFGPGTRLTVL.

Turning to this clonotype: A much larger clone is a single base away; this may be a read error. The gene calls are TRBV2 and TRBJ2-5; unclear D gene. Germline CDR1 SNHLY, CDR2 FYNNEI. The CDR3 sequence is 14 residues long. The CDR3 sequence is CASSEELDAETQCF. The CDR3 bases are TGTGCCAGCAGTGAAGAGTTGGACGCAGAGACCCAGTGCTTC.

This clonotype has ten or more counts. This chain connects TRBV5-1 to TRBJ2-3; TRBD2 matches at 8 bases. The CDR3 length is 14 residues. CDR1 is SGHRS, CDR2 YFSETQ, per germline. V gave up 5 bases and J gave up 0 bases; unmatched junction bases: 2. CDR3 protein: CASSSGESTDTQYF. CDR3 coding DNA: TGCGCCAGCAGTAGCGGGGAGAGCACAGATACGCAGTATTTT.

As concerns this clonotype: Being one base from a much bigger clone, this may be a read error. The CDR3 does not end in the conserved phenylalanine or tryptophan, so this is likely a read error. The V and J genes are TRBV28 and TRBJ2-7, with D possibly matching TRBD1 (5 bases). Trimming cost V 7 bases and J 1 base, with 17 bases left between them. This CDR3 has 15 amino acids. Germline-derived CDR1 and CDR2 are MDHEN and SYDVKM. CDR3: CASTPAGSGSYEQYL. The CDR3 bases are TGTGCCAGCACCCCTGCAGGGTCCGGATCCTACGAGCAGTACCTC.

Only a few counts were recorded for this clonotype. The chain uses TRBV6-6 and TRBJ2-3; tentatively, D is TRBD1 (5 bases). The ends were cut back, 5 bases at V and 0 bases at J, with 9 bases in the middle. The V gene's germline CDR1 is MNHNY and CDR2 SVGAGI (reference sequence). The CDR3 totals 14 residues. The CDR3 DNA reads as TGTGCCAGCAGTCACAGGATCAGCACAGATACGCAGTATTTT. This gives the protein CASSHRISTDTQYF.

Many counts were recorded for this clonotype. This CDR3 reads CASSQGARGNTIYF. CDR3 bases: TGTGCCAGCAGCCAAGGGGCAAGGGGAAACACCATATATTTT. The genes are TRBV4-2 and TRBJ1-3, with no clear D. Trimming shortened V by 1 base and J by 4 bases, and 8 bases separated the two germline ends. Germline V gene sequence: CDR1 LGHNA, CDR2 YNFKEQ. There are 14 residues in the CDR3.

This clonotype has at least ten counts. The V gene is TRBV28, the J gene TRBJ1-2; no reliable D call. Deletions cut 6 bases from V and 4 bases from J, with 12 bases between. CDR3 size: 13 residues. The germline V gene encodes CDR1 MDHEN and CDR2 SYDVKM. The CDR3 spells CASSAPALYGYTF. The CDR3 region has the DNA TGTGCCAGCAGCGCCCCTGCCCTCTATGGCTACACCTTC.